This TCR beta chain was identified in a study of regulatory and conventional T cells in RAG deficiency. The study's findings and limits: Shorter CDR3s in all patient subsets; >80% Treg-Tconv overlap in Omenn.

The length of the CDR3 is 14 residues. Germline values: CDR1 MNHEY, CDR2 SVGAGI. The V and J ends lost 4 bases and 2 bases respectively, with 12 bases between them. This table comes from immunoSEQ multiplex PCR, and its TCRdb copy is limited to in-frame clones, with some not included. The data show about 6,700 clones, more than 75% seen once. This clone has a single count. Its antigen is currently unknown. The same data also went into a second study, on regulatory T cells. That source reports: Primers: 52 TRBV forward and 13 TRBJ reverse.

This chain joins TRBV6-5 and TRBJ2-7; D remains ambiguous. The specimen was CD8+ T cells sorted from blood. The TCR originated in a human donor in good health. CDR3 DNA sequence: TGTGCCAGCAGTTCCGCCCCTGGAGCCTACGAGCAGTACTTC. It encodes CASSSAPGAYEQYF.